These 30 T cell receptor beta chains were all obtained from the same sample, sequenced in a study of T-cell reconstitution after alpha-beta-depleted transplantation in children. The library targeted TCRbeta and was prepared with unique molecular identifiers. TCRdb called the PCR reads again in MiXCR, with one record for every CDR3 protein. The sample lists roughly 670,000 distinct CDR3 sequences, around 13% seen once, with 0.79% in the top ten. The sequences come from PBMCs, collected before TCRalphabeta/CD19-depleted stem cell transplant. Every receptor here comes from a girl aged 2 to 10 with congenital amegakaryocytic thrombocytopenia, due to receive a stem cell transplant.

This chain links TRBV20-1 with TRBJ2-2; D unclear. The CDR3 covers 13 residues. From germline, CDR1 is DFQATT and CDR2 SNEGSKA (reference sequence). Trimming pared 2 bases from V and 0 bases from J, leaving 4 bases between. CDR3 nucleotides: TGCAGTGCTAGAATGACGAACACCGGGGAGCTGTTTTTT. Translating it yields CSARMTNTGELFF.

Many counts were recorded for this clonotype. The V call is TRBV5-1, the J call TRBJ2-5; D uncertain. The CDR3 has 13 amino acids. Per the germline V gene, CDR1 is SGHRS and CDR2 is YFSETQ. Between the trimmed V and J ends, which lost 0 bases and 5 bases, there was a span of 8 bases. The CDR3, as DNA: TGCGCCAGCAGCTTGGAATTGTTGGAGACCCAGTACTTC. Translation gives CASSLELLETQYF.

This clonotype has a count of ten or more. V usage is TRBV20-1 and J usage is TRBJ2-7; 7 bases match TRBD2. Germline CDR1 reads DFQATT; CDR2 reads SNEGSKA (reference sequence). This CDR3 region has 13 residues. After removal of 5 bases from V and 6 bases from J, the junction contained 10 bases not matched to a gene. Written as DNA, the CDR3 is TGCAGTGCTCGCCCGACTAGCTTCGGCGAGCAGTACTTC. Protein sequence: CSARPTSFGEQYF.

There are many counts of this clonotype. J is TRBJ1-1 and V is TRBV28; 9 bases map to TRBD1. CDR3 length equals 14 residues. The germline CDR1 and CDR2 sequences are MDHEN and SYDVKM. Trimming removed 10 bases from V and 0 bases from J; junction bases left unmatched: 6. CDR3 DNA: TGTGCCATCGACAGGGGGGGAATGAACACTGAAGCTTTCTTT. This gives the protein CAIDRGGMNTEAFF.

This clonotype was detected ten times or more. The rearrangement links TRBV20-1 to TRBJ1-4; 11 bases align to TRBD1. CDR1 and CDR2 from the germline V gene are DFQATT and SNEGSKA (reference sequence). Trimming cost V 5 bases and J 5 bases; bases outside gene matches: 10. The CDR3 loop spans 16 amino acids. The CDR3 DNA follows: TGCAGTGCTTCAACGGACAGGGGGCGTTTGAATGAAAAACTGTTTTTT. Translating it yields CSASTDRGRLNEKLFF.

This clonotype was picked up a small number of times. This sequence joins TRBV28 and TRBJ2-6; D may be TRBD1 (6 bases). V was clipped by 4 bases and J by 0 bases, with 10 bases between them. Germline assignment: CDR1 MDHEN and CDR2 SYDVKM. The CDR3 extends over 16 amino acids. CDR3 amino acids: CASSSPGVSGANVLTF. The DNA of the CDR3 is TGTGCCAGCAGTTCCCCAGGGGTCTCTGGGGCCAACGTCCTGACTTTC. Using reference TRBV28 and TRBJ2-6 for the parts outside the CDR3, the full variable domain is DVKVTQSSRYLVKRTGEKVFLECVQDMDHENMFWYRQDPGLGLRLIYFSYDVKMKEKGDIPEGYSVSREKKERFSLILESASTNQTSMYLCASSSPGVSGANVLTFGAGSRLTVL.

This chain connects TRBV4-1 to TRBJ2-2; TRBD1 is a possible D gene (6 bases). The CDR3 loop spans 15 amino acids. The germline gives CDR1 MGHRA, CDR2 YSYEKL. With 3 bases removed from V and 4 bases from J, the gap between germline ends came to 12 bases. DNA of the CDR3: TGCGCCAGCAGCCAGGACGGACAGAGCACCGGGGAGCTGTTTTTT. Translated: CASSQDGQSTGELFF.

This clonotype was picked up many times. The V gene is TRBV7-2, the J gene TRBJ1-5; 7 bases align to TRBD1. Trimming removed 5 bases from V and 7 bases from J; junction bases left unmatched: 5. The CDR3 is made up of 13 amino acids. The germline gives CDR1 SGHTA, CDR2 FQGNSA. CDR3 nucleotides: TGTGCCAGCAGCACCGGACAGGCGCAGCCCCAGCATTTT. This gives the protein CASSTGQAQPQHF.

This clonotype has a count of ten or more. The gene calls are TRBV7-9 and TRBJ2-1; no clear D. The germline CDR1 and CDR2 sequences are SEHNR and FQNEAQ (reference sequence). CDR3 length: 13 residues. Between the trimmed V and J ends, which lost 2 bases and 4 bases, there was a span of 6 bases. The chain's CDR3 is CASSLTHYNEQFF. The CDR3 nucleotides read TGTGCCAGCAGCTTAACCCATTACAATGAGCAGTTCTTC.

This clonotype was recorded many times. The chain combines TRBV28 with TRBJ2-2; 7 nucleotides line up with TRBD2. Germline loops: CDR1 MDHEN, CDR2 SYDVKM. This CDR3 spans 15 amino acids. Losses at the gene ends were 6 bases for V and 7 bases for J; bases not matched to a gene: 11. The CDR3 loop is CASRKGSLAVGELFF. In DNA, the CDR3 is TGTGCCAGCAGAAAGGGGTCTCTAGCGGTCGGGGAGCTGTTTTTT.

This clonotype has a handful of counts. This rearrangement joins TRBV5-1 to TRBJ2-2; D is uncertain. There are 15 residues in the CDR3. The V end was cut by 4 bases, the J end by 2 bases, with 12 bases between. Germline CDR1 SGHRS, CDR2 YFSETQ. The DNA for the CDR3 is TGCGCCAGCAGCCCGCGAGAGATTAACACCGGGGAGCTGTTTTTT. Its protein is CASSPREINTGELFF.

This clonotype was observed many times. The genes are TRBV29-1 and TRBJ2-3, with D possibly being TRBD1 or TRBD2 (5 bases each). The CDR3 runs to 16 residues. Trimming left V 6 bases short and J 5 bases short, with 24 bases between. In germline, CDR1 is SQVTM, CDR2 ANQGSEA. CDR3 in amino acids: CSVTSNRGPLGDTQYF. CDR3 bases: TGCAGCGTGACCTCAAACCGGGGCCCGTTGGGAGATACGCAGTATTTT.

There are many counts of this clonotype. V and J are TRBV20-1 and TRBJ2-3; D is possibly TRBD1 or TRBD2 (5 bases each). Trimming stripped 5 bases from V and 1 base from J, with 13 bases between. The CDR3 covers 14 residues. Germline V gene data show CDR1 as DFQATT and CDR2 as SNEGSKA (reference sequence). The CDR3 region is CSAVRDAGTDTQYF. CDR3 nucleotides: TGCAGTGCTGTCCGGGACGCCGGCACAGATACGCAGTATTTT.

The gene calls are TRBV9 and TRBJ2-1; D might be TRBD2 (5 bases). V gave up 3 bases and J gave up 0 bases, with 10 bases separating them. The CDR3 runs to 15 residues. Looked up from germline, CDR1 is SGDLS and CDR2 is YYNGEE. CDR3: CASSELASSYNEQFF. The CDR3 coding sequence is TGTGCCAGCAGCGAGTTAGCGAGCTCCTACAATGAGCAGTTCTTC.

This clonotype has at least ten counts. The V gene is TRBV20-1, the J gene TRBJ2-1; 7 bases are shared with TRBD2. The CDR3 covers 15 residues. The germline CDR1 and CDR2 sequences are DFQATT and SNEGSKA (reference sequence). V trimming: 6 bases; J trimming: 0 bases; junction bases outside the gene matches: 8. The CDR3 spells CSARTGGSSYNEQFF. In DNA, the CDR3 is TGCAGTGCACGTACGGGAGGTAGCTCCTACAATGAGCAGTTCTTC.

CDR3 amino acids: CASSQELGGLQETQYF. The CDR3 DNA sequence: TGCGCCAGCAGCCAAGAATTGGGGGGGCTTCAAGAGACCCAGTACTTC. The J gene is TRBJ2-5, the V gene TRBV4-1; tentative D call: TRBD2 (7 bases). In germline, CDR1 is MGHRA, CDR2 YSYEKL. V was shortened by 0 bases and J by 2 bases, with 13 bases between the two germline ends. This CDR3 is 16 amino acids long.

This clonotype was counted at least ten times. The rearrangement uses TRBV20-1 and TRBJ1-1; the D is unclear. V was trimmed by 5 bases and J by 2 bases, leaving 3 bases between them. CDR1 is DFQATT and CDR2 is SNEGSKA in the germline V gene (reference sequence). The CDR3 is 10 residues long. In DNA, the CDR3 is TGCAGTGCTCGCAACACTGAAGCTTTCTTT. Translation gives CSARNTEAFF.

This clonotype has a count of ten or more. The gene calls are TRBV7-9 and TRBJ2-1; a possible D gene is TRBD2 (6 bases). The CDR3 loop spans 16 amino acids. Germline V gene data show CDR1 as SEHNR and CDR2 as FQNEAQ (reference sequence). V was shortened by 1 base and J by 7 bases, with 17 bases between the two germline ends. The CDR3 reads CASSLDKGWGRNEQFF. The CDR3, as DNA: TGTGCCAGCAGCTTAGACAAAGGTTGGGGGAGGAATGAGCAGTTCTTC.

This clonotype was recorded at least ten times. The chain recombines TRBV12-3 or TRBV12-4 with TRBJ2-7, with D possibly TRBD1 on 7 matching bases. V gave up 10 bases and J gave up 3 bases, with 13 bases separating them. CDR3 size: 12 residues. The CDR3 is CATRQGGYEQYF. Written as DNA, the CDR3 is TGTGCCACCCGACAGGGAGGCTACGAGCAGTACTTC.

The chain uses TRBV28 and TRBJ2-3; a weak D match, TRBD1 (5 bases). The V and J ends lost 4 bases and 0 bases respectively, with 11 bases between them. The V gene's germline CDR1 is MDHEN and CDR2 SYDVKM. The CDR3 is 15 residues long. The CDR3 coding sequence is TGTGCCAGCAGTTCTGGGGCCGCTAGCACAGATACGCAGTATTTT. Translation gives CASSSGAASTDTQYF.

V usage is TRBV12-3 or TRBV12-4 and J usage is TRBJ2-4; D tentatively fits TRBD1 or TRBD2 (5 bases each). V was pared by 7 bases and J by 5 bases, with 18 bases between. This CDR3 is 15 amino acids long. This CDR3 is CASTRGWGPQNIQYF. CDR3 sequence (DNA): TGTGCCAGCACCCGGGGTTGGGGCCCCCAAAACATTCAGTACTTC.

This clonotype was seen at least ten times. The V call is TRBV4-1, the J call TRBJ2-1; unclear D gene. This CDR3 has 16 amino acids. V was pared by 6 bases and J by 2 bases, with 17 bases between. The germline V gene has CDR1 MGHRA and CDR2 YSYEKL. The CDR3 nucleotides read TGCGCCAGCAGGCAGTTCGTTTGGGTAACCTACAATGAGCAGTTCTTC. It translates to CASRQFVWVTYNEQFF.

The table lists this clonotype with a few counts. The chain couples TRBV12-3 or TRBV12-4 to TRBJ2-1; 12 bases line up with TRBD2. After removal of 10 bases from V and 0 bases from J, the junction contained 4 bases not matched to a gene. The CDR3 is made up of 15 amino acids. CDR3 nucleotides: TGTGCCACCGGACTAGCGGGAAGCTCCTACAATGAGCAGTTCTTC. Translation: CATGLAGSSYNEQFF.

This clonotype was detected a few times. The chain recombines TRBV12-3 or TRBV12-4 with TRBJ2-7; D is unclear. V was shortened by 3 bases and J by 2 bases, with 11 bases between the two germline ends. The CDR3 has 14 amino acids. The CDR3 nucleotides are TGTGCCAGCAGTTTGGGCTACCTAACCTACGAGCAGTACTTC. Its translation: CASSLGYLTYEQYF.

The rearrangement uses TRBV10-3 and TRBJ2-7, with 9 bases matching TRBD2. After removal of 3 bases from V and 4 bases from J, the junction contained 13 bases not matched to a gene. The CDR3 totals 17 residues. CDR1 and CDR2 from the germline V gene are ENHRY and SYGVKD. For the CDR3, the DNA is TGTGCCATCAGTGACGGGGGCAAAGCGGGAGGTTGGTACGAGCAGTACTTC. Protein sequence: CAISDGGKAGGWYEQYF.

The chain carries TRBV5-1 and TRBJ1-4; TRBD1 matches at 7 bases. Germline-derived CDR1 and CDR2 are SGHRS and YFSETQ. This CDR3 contains 15 residues. The V segment lost 5 bases and the J segment 5 bases; nucleotides outside the gene matches: 9. The CDR3 protein is CASSQTGQRNEKLFF. CDR3 nucleotides: TGCGCCAGCAGTCAGACGGGACAGAGAAATGAAAAACTGTTTTTT.

This clonotype appeared many times. V usage is TRBV5-1 and J usage is TRBJ2-7; D may be TRBD2 (5 bases). CDR3 length: 15 residues. Per the germline V gene, CDR1 is SGHRS and CDR2 is YFSETQ. The V gene lost 0 bases and the J gene lost 0 bases, with 10 bases spanning the gap. The CDR3 DNA follows: TGCGCCAGCAGCTTGGCCACGGGGAACTCCTACGAGCAGTACTTC. Its protein is CASSLATGNSYEQYF.

The genes are TRBV18 and TRBJ2-3; 7 bases are a match to TRBD2. CDR1 and CDR2 (germline): KGHSH, LQKENI. CDR3 length equals 18 residues. The V gene end was trimmed by 2 bases and the J gene end by 0 bases; junction bases not matched to a gene: 11. CDR3 DNA sequence: TGTGCCAGCTCACCAGGTGGCGGGAGTGGAGGAAGCACAGATACGCAGTATTTT. Residues: CASSPGGGSGGSTDTQYF.

This clonotype was seen only a few times. The CDR3 sequence: CAGRDSGSGELFF. The DNA for the CDR3 is TGTGCCGGGCGGGACTCAGGCTCCGGGGAGCTGTTTTTT. This chain connects TRBV12-3 or TRBV12-4 to TRBJ2-2; tentative D call: TRBD2 (6 bases). This CDR3 has 13 residues. The V gene lost 11 bases and the J gene lost 6 bases, with 16 bases spanning the gap.

The chain links TRBV20-1 to TRBJ2-5; perhaps TRBD2 as D (5 bases). Trimming removed 4 bases from V and 3 bases from J, with 9 bases in between. This CDR3 is built from 12 residues. CDR1 is DFQATT and CDR2 is SNEGSKA in the germline V gene (reference sequence). CDR3 DNA: TGCAGTGCTACAGTAGCGAAAGAGACCCAGTACTTC. It yields the protein CSATVAKETQYF.